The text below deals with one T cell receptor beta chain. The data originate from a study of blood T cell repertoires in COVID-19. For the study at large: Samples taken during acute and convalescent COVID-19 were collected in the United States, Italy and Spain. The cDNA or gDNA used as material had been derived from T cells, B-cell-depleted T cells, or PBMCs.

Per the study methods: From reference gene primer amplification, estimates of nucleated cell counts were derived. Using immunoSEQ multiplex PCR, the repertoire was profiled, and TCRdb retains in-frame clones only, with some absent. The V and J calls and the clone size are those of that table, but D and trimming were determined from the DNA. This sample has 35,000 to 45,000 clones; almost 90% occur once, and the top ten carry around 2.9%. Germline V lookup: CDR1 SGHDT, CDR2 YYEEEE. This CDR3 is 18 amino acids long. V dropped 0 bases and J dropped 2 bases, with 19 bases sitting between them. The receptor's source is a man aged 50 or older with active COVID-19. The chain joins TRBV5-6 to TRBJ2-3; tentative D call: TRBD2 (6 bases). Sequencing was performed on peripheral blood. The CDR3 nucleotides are TGTGCCAGCAGCTTGGGTACTTGGGCTGGGGGGATCACAGATACGCAGTATTTT. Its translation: CASSLGTWAGGITDTQYF. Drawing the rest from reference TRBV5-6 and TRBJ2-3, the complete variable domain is DAGVTQSPTHLIKTRGQQVTLRCSPKSGHDTVSWYQQALGQGPQFIFQYYEEEERQRGNFPDRFSGHQFPNYSSELNVNALLLGDSALYLCASSLGTWAGGITDTQYFGPGTRLTVL.